The 8 T cell receptor beta chains given below trace back to one sample, sequenced in a study of blood T cell repertoires in COVID-19. Sequenced by immunoSEQ multiplex PCR; TCRdb stores in-frame clones only, minus some. Of 200,000 to 250,000 clones in the sample, 84% were seen once. The sequenced sample was peripheral blood. All receptors derive from a woman aged 40 to 50 who had recovered from COVID-19.

V is TRBV5-1 and J is TRBJ1-2; no definite D call. Germline V gives CDR1 SGHRS, CDR2 YFSETQ. The CDR3 is made up of 15 amino acids. Between the trimmed V and J ends, which lost 0 bases and 4 bases, there was a span of 13 bases. The CDR3 sequence: CASSLGPGETYGYTF. The CDR3 DNA reads as TGCGCCAGCAGCTTGGGGCCAGGTGAGACCTATGGCTACACCTTC.

This clone was recorded a few times. This rearrangement joins TRBV6-2 or TRBV6-3 to TRBJ1-5; no clear D. The V end was cut by 3 bases, the J end by 2 bases, with 11 bases between. The CDR3 sequence is 15 residues long. Germline values: CDR1 MNHEY, CDR2 SVGEGT. In DNA form, the CDR3 reads TGTGCCAGCAGTTATGGCGGGGTTGGCAATCAGCCCCAGCATTTT. Translated: CASSYGGVGNQPQHF.

V and J are TRBV11-3 and TRBJ1-1; no clear D. Trimming removed 3 bases from V and 1 base from J, with 6 bases in between. From germline, CDR1 is SGHNT and CDR2 YENEEA. The CDR3 is made up of 13 amino acids. The CDR3 sequence is CASSFNSNTEAFF. The CDR3 nucleotides read TGTGCCAGCAGCTTCAACTCGAACACTGAAGCTTTCTTT.

This chain connects TRBV18 to TRBJ1-1, with D hard to call. The CDR3 has 14 amino acids. Germline V lookup: CDR1 KGHSH, CDR2 LQKENI. Deletions cut 4 bases from V and 1 base from J, with 10 bases between. CDR3: CASSQSQRNTEAFF. The CDR3 DNA reads TGTGCCAGCTCACAATCCCAGCGGAACACTGAAGCTTTCTTT.

The chain uses TRBV2 and TRBJ2-7, with 12 bases lining up with TRBD2. The ends lost 8 bases at V and 2 bases at J; junction bases unmatched: 1. Germline-derived CDR1 and CDR2 are SNHLY and FYNNEI. The CDR3 covers 13 residues. The CDR3 spells CASGLAGTYEQYF. DNA for the CDR3: TGTGCCAGCGGACTAGCGGGGACCTACGAGCAGTACTTC.

The chain joins TRBV28 to TRBJ2-7; 9 bases fit TRBD1. This CDR3 has 14 residues. The ends lost 7 bases at V and 7 bases at J; junction bases unmatched: 11. Germline lookup yields CDR1 MDHEN and CDR2 SYDVKM. The CDR3 DNA follows: TGTGCCAGCACCCTCGGGACAGGGCTTTGGGAGCAGTACTTC. This sequence encodes CASTLGTGLWEQYF.

The chain recombines TRBV20-1 with TRBJ2-5; 11 positions agree with TRBD2. The CDR3 is 16 amino acids. CDR1 DFQATT and CDR2 SNEGSKA come from the germline V gene (reference sequence). Losses at the gene ends were 3 bases for V and 5 bases for J; bases not matched to a gene: 11. For the CDR3, the DNA is TGCAGTGCTAGTCACCCCCTAGCGGGGGGCCGGGAGACCCAGTACTTC. It is translated as CSASHPLAGGRETQYF.

J is TRBJ2-1 and V is TRBV2, with 8 bases fitting TRBD1. V was clipped by 3 bases and J by 4 bases; unmatched bases: 14. The CDR3 loop spans 18 amino acids. Germline CDR1 reads SNHLY; CDR2 reads FYNNEI. The chain's CDR3 is CASSEKDRDLGIYNEQFF. In nucleotides, the CDR3 is TGTGCCAGCAGTGAGAAGGACAGGGACCTCGGTATATACAATGAGCAGTTCTTC.